This TCR beta chain comes out of a study of T cells after posttransplantation cyclophosphamide. Findings of the study overall: Later blood repertoires were often dominated by clones from the donor CD8+ memory compartment.

Turning to this clone: Antigen specificity is unknown.

The CDR3 contains 16 residues. After removal of 5 bases from V and 7 bases from J, the junction contained 8 bases not matched to a gene. Germline assignment: CDR1 SGHTA and CDR2 FQGNSA. TCRdb keeps only in-frame clones here, not all; method: immunoSEQ multiplex PCR. The table includes about 47,000 clones, roughly 94% detected once. The specimen sequenced was PBMCs. The TCR originated in a woman under 40 in good health and a related stem cell transplant donor. The chain recombines TRBV7-2 with TRBJ2-1; 13 bases align to TRBD2. CDR3 in amino acids: CASSIQLAGGRNEQFF. CDR3 DNA sequence: TGTGCCAGCAGCATTCAACTAGCGGGGGGGCGGAATGAGCAGTTCTTC.